This entry lists 9 T cell receptor beta chains sequenced from one sample in a study of human T cells and chemical hapten exposure (dated by TCRdb to the early 2020s). Library preparation was by RACE. Sequencing relied on a NextSeq 500. TCRdb ran its own pipeline on the public reads, namely fastp trimming at Q25 and MiXCR clone calling, and kept in-frame beta chains. Each CDR3 protein appears once, grouped with its most common genes and DNA. The sample data list some 380,000 distinct CDR3 sequences, and approximately 5.1% of these were observed just once. The leading ten clones occupy 2% to 2.5% of the sample. Sample time point, as interpreted from the label and publication: patch test 1, 2 weeks after DPC sensitization. The treatment or condition label of this sample denotes: therapeutic diphenylcyclopropenone sensitization with weekly scalp DPC. This specimen consisted of whole blood, obtained in connection with sensitization to the hapten diphenylcyclopropenone (DPC). The source is a woman aged 45-60 years with alopecia areata. Some clones in this sample may be carry-over from other donors' samples.

This clonotype has a count of ten or more. V and J are TRBV20-1 and TRBJ1-5; a possible D gene is TRBD1 (5 bases). V lost 4 bases and J lost 1, with 14 bases in between. There are 15 residues in the CDR3. The germline V gene has CDR1 DFQATT and CDR2 SNEGSKA (reference sequence). The CDR3 spells CSAMGQGSSNQPQHF. CDR3 in DNA: TGCAGTGCTATGGGCCAGGGCTCGAGCAATCAGCCCCAGCATTTT.

This clonotype was observed a handful of times. The CDR3 sequence: CAIRRLDTVESNYGYTF. The CDR3 DNA reads TGTGCCATCAGACGCCTGGACACTGTAGAATCAAACTATGGCTACACCTTC. The V gene is TRBV10-3, the J gene TRBJ1-2, with D maybe TRBD1 (5 bases). V was trimmed by 6 bases and J by 2 bases, leaving 22 bases between them. The CDR3 runs to 17 residues. Germline CDR1 reads ENHRY; CDR2 reads SYGVKD.

The V call is TRBV5-4, the J call TRBJ2-6; 8 bases are shared with TRBD1. Germline lookup yields CDR1 SGHNT and CDR2 YYREEE (reference sequence). Trimming removed 4 bases from V and 0 bases from J; junction bases left unmatched: 12. This CDR3 has 19 amino acids. Here the CDR3 DNA reads TGTGCCAGCAGCGCGGGGACAGGCCGGGATATCTCTGGGGCCAACGTCCTGACTTTC. It codes for CASSAGTGRDISGANVLTF.

V usage is TRBV5-5 and J usage is TRBJ2-3; D ambiguous. This CDR3 has 12 residues. Per germline, CDR1 SGHKS and CDR2 YYEKEE (reference sequence). Between the trimmed V and J ends, which lost 2 bases and 7 bases, there was a span of 8 bases. The CDR3, as DNA: TGTGCCAGCAGCTTTTTACGGAATACGCAGTATTTT. Amino acids: CASSFLRNTQYF.

At least ten counts were recorded for this clonotype. This chain joins TRBV30 and TRBJ1-1; D remains unclear. Germline assignment: CDR1 GTSNPN and CDR2 SVGIG (reference sequence). Trimming removed 4 bases at V and 5 bases at J, with 17 bases between. The CDR3 is made up of 14 amino acids. CDR3 sequence: CAWNTPVLGTEAFF. The CDR3 coding sequence is TGTGCCTGGAACACGCCCGTACTTGGGACTGAAGCTTTCTTT.

This clonotype has ten or more counts. The chain couples TRBV3-1 to TRBJ2-3; 7 bases line up with TRBD2. From germline, CDR1 is LGHDT and CDR2 YNNKEL (reference sequence). The CDR3 has 17 amino acids. The V gene end was trimmed by 3 bases and the J gene end by 3 bases; junction bases not matched to a gene: 12. The CDR3 spells CASSQEAGSPNTDTQYF. CDR3 in DNA: TGTGCCAGCAGCCAGGAAGCGGGGAGCCCAAATACAGATACGCAGTATTTT.

The chain couples TRBV18 to TRBJ2-1; TRBD1 agrees at 9 bases. The CDR3 length is 17 residues. From germline, CDR1 is KGHSH and CDR2 LQKENI. V gave up 3 bases and J gave up 0 bases; unmatched junction bases: 6. Here the CDR3 DNA reads TGTGCCAGCTCACCTTTTGGACAGGGGAGCTCCTACAATGAGCAGTTCTTC. Translated, it gives CASSPFGQGSSYNEQFF.

There are many counts of this clonotype. The chain recombines TRBV6-1 with TRBJ1-5; D is ambiguous. Trimming took 4 bases from V and 3 from J, leaving 7 bases between them. Germline CDR1 is MNHNS and CDR2 is SASEGT. The CDR3 is made up of 13 amino acids. CDR3 nucleotide sequence: TGTGCCAGCAGTGGAGGTCCCAATCAGCCCCAGCATTTT. Translated: CASSGGPNQPQHF.

This clonotype has only a few counts. The J gene is TRBJ1-1, the V gene TRBV20-1; 9 positions match TRBD1. CDR1 and CDR2 from the germline V gene are DFQATT and SNEGSKA (reference sequence). The CDR3 has 11 amino acids. With 4 bases clipped from V and 10 bases from J, the junction kept 4 bases outside the gene matches. For the CDR3, the DNA is TGCAGTGCTACGAAGGACAGGGGAGCTTTCTTT. This translates into CSATKDRGAFF.